These 15 T cell receptor beta chains were all obtained from the same sample, sequenced in a study of a mutant IDH1 vaccine in newly diagnosed glioma. Their target antigens are unknown. The time point here: week 5, during vaccination. Doses of 300 ug of mutant IDH1 20-mer peptide were given with topical imiquimod. Here immunoSEQ multiplex PCR was the method, and the copy in TCRdb shows in-frame clones only, minus some. This sample has around 23,000 clones; 65% to 80% occur once, and the top ten carry over 8.5%. The specimen comprised PBMCs, sampled from a glioma patient whose treatment included an IDH1 peptide vaccine. All receptors come from a man aged 40-49 years with glioma.

CDR3 DNA sequence: TGCGCCAGCAGCTGGGCGGGGGGCGCCTCTACAGATACGCAGTATTTT. Amino acid sequence: CASSWAGGASTDTQYF. The chain couples TRBV5-1 to TRBJ2-3; TRBD2 aligns across 8 bases. The CDR3 runs 16 residues. The germline gives CDR1 SGHRS, CDR2 YFSETQ. V dropped 3 bases and J dropped 3; count of bases not matched to a gene: 9.

This rearrangement joins TRBV19 to TRBJ2-1, with TRBD2 as a possible D gene (6 bases). There are 14 residues in the CDR3. CDR1 and CDR2 from the germline V gene are LNHDA and SQIVND (reference sequence). V was trimmed by 6 bases and J by 2 bases, leaving 11 bases between them. CDR3 sequence (DNA): TGTGCCAGTAGGAGGGAGGTTGCCTACAATGAGCAGTTCTTC. Protein sequence: CASRREVAYNEQFF.

The rearrangement uses TRBV6-1 and TRBJ2-5, with 7 positions matching TRBD2. Germline V gene lookup returns CDR1 MNHNS and CDR2 SASEGT. The CDR3 is 15 amino acids. Trimming cost V 2 bases and J 6 bases; bases outside gene matches: 9. The CDR3 nucleotides are TGTGCCAGCAGTGAAAGGACTAGTCGATTGAAGACCCAGTACTTC. This codes for CASSERTSRLKTQYF.

V is TRBV5-4 and J is TRBJ2-3; 8 positions agree with TRBD2. The CDR3 length is 16 residues. Germline V gene sequence: CDR1 SGHNT, CDR2 YYREEE (reference sequence). V lost 1 base to trimming and J lost 0 bases; unmatched junction nucleotides: 4. CDR3 amino acids: CASSLYGGRSTDTQYF. Written as DNA, the CDR3 is TGTGCCAGCAGCTTGTACGGCGGGAGGAGCACAGATACGCAGTATTTT. The full variable domain, with the rest looked up from reference TRBV5-4 and TRBJ2-3, is ETGVTQSPTHLIKTRGQQVTLRCSSQSGHNTVSWYQQALGQGPQFIFQYYREEENGRGNFPPRFSGLQFPNYSSELNVNALELDDSALYLCASSLYGGRSTDTQYFGPGTRLTVL.

The chain employs TRBV6-1 and TRBJ2-1; TRBD2 matches at 11 bases. V lost 8 bases to trimming and J lost 6 bases; unmatched junction nucleotides: 6. The CDR3 length is 14 residues. CDR1 and CDR2 (germline): MNHNS, SASEGT. The CDR3 spells CASQGTSGLNEQFF. The CDR3 DNA sequence: TGTGCCAGCCAGGGGACTAGCGGTCTCAATGAGCAGTTCTTC.

This chain joins TRBV10-2 and TRBJ1-1; D ambiguous. The CDR3 runs to 13 residues. Trimming took 6 bases from V and 1 from J, leaving 9 bases between them. Germline V lookup: CDR1 WSHSY, CDR2 SAAADI. The DNA for the CDR3 is TGCGCCAGCAGCCCTCTAGGGAACACTGAAGCTTTCTTT. Translating it yields CASSPLGNTEAFF.

The chain joins TRBV9 to TRBJ2-1; 12 bases are a match to TRBD2. The CDR3 loop spans 15 amino acids. Germline V gene sequence: CDR1 SGDLS, CDR2 YYNGEE. J lost 8 bases, V lost 2 bases, and 5 bases had no gene match. CDR3 DNA: TGTGCCAGCAGCGTGACTAGCGGGAGTATATATGAGCAGTTCTTC. It encodes CASSVTSGSIYEQFF. Combining the CDR3 with reference TRBV9 and TRBJ2-1 gives the whole variable domain DSGVTQTPKHLITATGQRVTLRCSPRSGDLSVYWYQQSLDQGLQFLIQYYNGEERAKGNILERFSAQQFPDLHSELNLSSLELGDSALYFCASSVTSGSIYEQFFGPGTRLTVL.

This chain links TRBV6-5 with TRBJ1-5; D is undetermined. V shed 5 bases and J shed 0 bases, with 8 bases lying between them. Germline CDR1 and CDR2: MNHEY and SVGAGI. There are 14 residues in the CDR3. CDR3 amino acids: CASSPGNSNQPQHF. The CDR3 nucleotides read TGTGCCAGCAGTCCGGGGAATAGCAATCAGCCCCAGCATTTT.

V usage is TRBV7-2 and J usage is TRBJ1-2; tentatively, D is TRBD1 (5 bases). The CDR3 extends over 13 amino acids. From germline, CDR1 is SGHTA and CDR2 FQGNSA. With 5 bases removed from V and 2 bases from J, the gap between germline ends came to 9 bases. The CDR3: CASSPGTNYGYTF. The CDR3 DNA follows: TGTGCCAGCAGCCCCGGGACGAACTATGGCTACACCTTC.

The chain employs TRBV19 and TRBJ2-3, with TRBD2 matching over 7 bases. The V gene's germline CDR1 is LNHDA and CDR2 SQIVND (reference sequence). The CDR3 is 18 residues long. V dropped 3 bases and J dropped 7; count of bases not matched to a gene: 19. The CDR3 reads CASSMSGRVVSRRNTQYF. DNA of the CDR3: TGTGCCAGTAGTATGTCGGGGAGGGTCGTTTCCCGGAGGAATACGCAGTATTTT.

This chain joins TRBV30 and TRBJ2-2, with 7 nucleotides matching TRBD1. V trimming: 2 bases; J trimming: 9 bases; junction bases outside the gene matches: 12. The germline CDR1 and CDR2 sequences are GTSNPN and SVGIG (reference sequence). This CDR3 has 15 amino acids. CDR3 amino acids: CAWSILLQGKRELFF. CDR3 sequence (DNA): TGTGCCTGGAGTATTCTCTTACAGGGGAAGAGGGAGCTGTTTTTT.

The CDR3 spells CASSVALGGEGYGYTF. The CDR3 nucleotides are TGTGCCAGCAGCGTTGCTTTAGGGGGCGAGGGATATGGCTACACCTTC. J is TRBJ1-2 and V is TRBV9; 7 positions match TRBD1. The CDR3 has 16 amino acids. Germline V gene sequence: CDR1 SGDLS, CDR2 YYNGEE. V was clipped by 2 bases and J by 5 bases; unmatched bases: 12. Supplemented by reference TRBV9 and TRBJ1-2, the full variable domain reads DSGVTQTPKHLITATGQRVTLRCSPRSGDLSVYWYQQSLDQGLQFLIQYYNGEERAKGNILERFSAQQFPDLHSELNLSSLELGDSALYFCASSVALGGEGYGYTFGSGTRLTVV.

The chain links TRBV5-3 to TRBJ1-3; possible D gene TRBD1, 5 bases. TRBV5-3 belongs to the ORF category, with a function that is uncertain. This CDR3 region has 16 residues. V lost 5 bases to trimming and J lost 0 bases, with 15 bases between them. The CDR3 coding sequence is TGTGCCAGAAGTCCGCGGGGCGCCGGCTCTGGAAACACCATATATTTT. Its protein product is CARSPRGAGSGNTIYF.

The chain recombines TRBV9 with TRBJ2-7; the match to TRBD2 covers 7 bases. Germline V CDR1 and CDR2: SGDLS, YYNGEE. The trim removed 0 bases at V and 4 bases at J, leaving 4 bases unmatched. This CDR3 spans 14 amino acids. The CDR3 sequence: CASSVEAGEYEQYF. The CDR3 nucleotides are TGTGCCAGCAGCGTAGAGGCGGGAGAATACGAGCAGTACTTC.

This chain links TRBV7-2 with TRBJ2-1; D is uncertain. Germline assignment: CDR1 SGHTA and CDR2 FQGNSA. The CDR3 extends over 12 amino acids. V shed 7 bases and J shed 10 bases, with 14 bases lying between them. The CDR3 DNA reads TGTGCCAGCACCCATAAGACTGGGGAGCAGTTCTTC. As protein: CASTHKTGEQFF. Combining the CDR3 with reference TRBV7-2 and TRBJ2-1 gives the whole variable domain GAGVSQSPSNKVTEKGKDVELRCDPISGHTALYWYRQSLGQGLEFLIYFQGNSAPDKSGLPSDRFSAERTGGSVSTLTIQRTQQEDSAVYLCASTHKTGEQFFGPGTRLTVL.